This TCR beta chain was recovered during a study of blood T cell repertoires in COVID-19. Study details: Samples taken during acute and convalescent COVID-19 were collected in the United States, Italy and Spain. Sample material is recorded as cDNA or gDNA derived from T cells, B-cell-depleted T cells, or PBMCs.

In the original workflow: Scientists estimated how many nucleated cells there were by amplifying reference gene primers. The assay was immunoSEQ multiplex PCR, and TCRdb's table has in-frame clones only and misses some. V and J calls and clone size follow that table, whereas D and trimming were derived from the DNA. Of about 200,000 clones in the sample, around nine tenths were seen once. The ends were cut back, 1 base at V and 3 bases at J, with 13 bases in the middle. The CDR3 length is 15 residues. Germline CDR1 SGHTA, CDR2 FQGNSA. The clonotype comes from a man in his 60s who had recovered from COVID-19. This chain links TRBV7-2 with TRBJ2-7; a weak D match, TRBD1 (5 bases). Sequencing was carried out using peripheral blood. The DNA of the CDR3 is TGTGCCAGCAGCTTAGAACAGGCTCCCCGCTACGAGCAGTACTTC. This sequence encodes CASSLEQAPRYEQYF.